The 21 T cell receptor beta chains reported below all come from one sample, sequenced in a study of blood T cell repertoires in COVID-19. Produced via immunoSEQ multiplex PCR; TCRdb's table is partial and in-frame only. The repertoire consists of about 410,000 clones, with 75% to 90% occurring once and the leading ten covering roughly 1.6%. Sequencing used peripheral blood. These receptors originate from a woman aged 35 to 49 with COVID-19, enrolled during active disease.

The gene calls are TRBV30 and TRBJ1-1, with TRBD1 matching over 7 bases. Germline V gene sequence: CDR1 GTSNPN, CDR2 SVGIG (reference sequence). This CDR3 spans 14 amino acids. J was trimmed by 7 bases and V by 0 bases; bases with no gene match: 8. CDR3 sequence reads: CAWSVDRDTDEAFF. In DNA form, the CDR3 reads TGTGCCTGGAGTGTAGACAGGGATACGGATGAAGCTTTCTTT.

The chain combines TRBV10-3 with TRBJ1-2; 7 positions agree with TRBD1. V was clipped by 4 bases and J by 5 bases; unmatched bases: 4. This CDR3 is built from 13 residues. Germline V gene lookup returns CDR1 ENHRY and CDR2 SYGVKD. CDR3 sequence (DNA): TGTGCCATCAGTGGGGGGGACAGATATGGCTACACCTTC. As protein: CAISGGDRYGYTF.

The V and J genes are TRBV6-2 or TRBV6-3 and TRBJ1-1; 8 nucleotides match TRBD1. Germline CDR1 and CDR2: MNHEY and SVGEGT. This CDR3 has 16 residues. The V segment lost 2 bases and the J segment 5 bases; nucleotides outside the gene matches: 10. CDR3 in amino acids: CASSYVLGQADTEAFF. CDR3 coding DNA: TGTGCCAGCAGTTACGTTTTGGGACAGGCAGATACTGAAGCTTTCTTT.

The table lists this clone with a count of one. The chain employs TRBV27 and TRBJ1-2; tentative D call: TRBD1 (6 bases). V gave up 4 bases and J gave up 0 bases, with 6 bases separating them. The CDR3 is 13 amino acids. Germline-derived CDR1 and CDR2 are MNHEY and SMNVEV (reference sequence). CDR3 sequence (DNA): TGTGCCAGCAGTTGGACAGCTAACTATGGCTACACCTTC. Its translation is CASSWTANYGYTF.

V usage is TRBV9 and J usage is TRBJ2-5; 8 nucleotides match TRBD2. After removal of 4 bases from V and 4 bases from J, the junction contained 6 bases not matched to a gene. CDR1 is SGDLS and CDR2 is YYNGEE in the germline V gene. CDR3 length: 14 residues. In nucleotides, the CDR3 is TGTGCCAGCAGCTTAGGACTAGCAAGAGAGACCCAGTACTTC. Translating it yields CASSLGLARETQYF.

The chain is built from TRBV5-5 and TRBJ2-7; 9 bases are a match to TRBD1. This CDR3 comprises 16 residues. V was pared by 1 base and J by 4 bases, with 9 bases of the junction left unmatched. Germline CDR1 SGHKS, CDR2 YYEKEE (reference sequence). As DNA, the CDR3 is TGTGCCAGCAGCTTGAAGTTAAGGACAGGGGAGTACGAGCAGTACTTC. It is translated as CASSLKLRTGEYEQYF.

This chain connects TRBV4-3 to TRBJ2-7; no reliable D call. V was clipped by 0 bases and J by 3 bases, with 6 bases between them. CDR1 and CDR2 from the germline V gene are LGHNA and YSLEER. CDR3 length equals 13 residues. CDR3 region: CASSQEWSYEQYF. The CDR3 DNA is TGCGCCAGCAGCCAAGAATGGAGCTACGAGCAGTACTTC.

This sequence joins TRBV18 and TRBJ1-1; D perhaps matches TRBD1 (6 bases). The V end was cut by 3 bases, the J end by 5 bases, with 13 bases between. In germline, CDR1 is KGHSH, CDR2 LQKENI. CDR3 length: 14 amino acids. The CDR3 protein is CASSPRAQGTEAFF. CDR3 in DNA: TGTGCCAGCTCACCGAGGGCCCAGGGGACTGAAGCTTTCTTT.

The rearrangement uses TRBV29-1 and TRBJ1-2; D gene ambiguous. V was shortened by 3 bases and J by 8 bases, with 13 bases between the two germline ends. Germline loops: CDR1 SQVTM, CDR2 ANQGSEA. The CDR3 is 12 residues long. The CDR3 DNA follows: TGCAGCGTTGATAGGAGGGCGCGGGGCTACACCTTC. Amino acid sequence: CSVDRRARGYTF.

The chain carries TRBV19 and TRBJ2-1, with D uncertain. Germline V gives CDR1 LNHDA, CDR2 SQIVND (reference sequence). The CDR3 loop spans 15 amino acids. V shed 1 base and J shed 0 bases, with 7 bases lying between them. The CDR3 here is CASSIVRSSYNEQFF. CDR3 in DNA: TGTGCCAGTAGTATAGTCAGGTCCTCCTACAATGAGCAGTTCTTC.

The chain employs TRBV5-1 and TRBJ1-4; 7 nucleotides line up with TRBD1. Germline values: CDR1 SGHRS, CDR2 YFSETQ. This CDR3 is 15 amino acids long. V trimming: 3 bases; J trimming: 7 bases; junction bases outside the gene matches: 9. The CDR3, as DNA: TGCGCCAGCAGCTCAGGACAGGACGACCCTGAAAAACTGTTTTTT. Residues: CASSSGQDDPEKLFF.

V gene TRBV7-3 combines with J gene TRBJ2-3; 12 nucleotides match TRBD2. The V gene end was trimmed by 5 bases and the J gene end by 4 bases; junction bases not matched to a gene: 7. CDR3 length: 16 amino acids. Germline V gives CDR1 SGHTA, CDR2 FQGTGA. In DNA form, the CDR3 reads TGTGCCAGCAGCCCTCTGACTAGCGGGAGCGCAGATACGCAGTATTTT. Translated, it gives CASSPLTSGSADTQYF. The entire variable domain, with the rest obtained from reference TRBV7-3 and TRBJ2-3, is as follows: GAGVSQTPSNKVTEKGKYVELRCDPISGHTALYWYRQSLGQGPEFLIYFQGTGAADDSGLPNDRFFAVRPEGSVSTLKIQRTERGDSAVYLCASSPLTSGSADTQYFGPGTRLTVL.

This rearrangement joins TRBV28 to TRBJ1-3, with TRBD1 identical over 8 bases. After removal of 7 bases from V and 0 bases from J, the junction contained 11 bases not matched to a gene. CDR1 MDHEN and CDR2 SYDVKM come from the germline V gene. The CDR3 is 17 residues long. The CDR3, as DNA: TGTGCCAGCATCCCCCCAGGGGGCCGGGGCTCTGGAAACACCATATATTTT. It specifies CASIPPGGRGSGNTIYF.

The genes are TRBV7-8 and TRBJ2-3; D unresolved. Per the germline V gene, CDR1 is SGHVS and CDR2 is FQNEAQ. The CDR3 totals 13 residues. Trimming removed 5 bases at V and 4 bases at J, with 10 bases between. The CDR3 sequence is CASSPLSPDTQYF. CDR3 in DNA: TGTGCCAGCAGCCCACTTAGTCCAGATACGCAGTATTTT.

This clone came up a few times. The genes are TRBV11-3 and TRBJ2-1, with D possibly TRBD1 on 6 matching bases. This CDR3 has 15 amino acids. CDR1 is SGHNT, CDR2 YENEEA, per germline. V was shortened by 5 bases and J by 1 base, with 12 bases between the two germline ends. In DNA form, the CDR3 reads TGTGCCAGCAGCCCCGACAGGAAGTCCTACAATGAGCAGTTCTTC. Translating it yields CASSPDRKSYNEQFF.

This rearrangement joins TRBV5-4 to TRBJ1-2; 7 bases fit TRBD1. The CDR3 length is 17 residues. In germline, CDR1 is SGHNT, CDR2 YYREEE (reference sequence). J lost 4 bases, V lost 3 bases, and 15 bases had no gene match. For the CDR3, the DNA is TGTGCCAGCAGCTCCGGGGACAGCTACCCTTCTCCCTATGGCTACACCTTC. The encoded protein is CASSSGDSYPSPYGYTF.

The genes are TRBV19 and TRBJ1-2; 11 bases align to TRBD1. The trim removed 6 bases at V and 8 bases at J, leaving 8 bases unmatched. The germline V gene encodes CDR1 LNHDA and CDR2 SQIVND (reference sequence). The CDR3 length is 14 residues. Here the CDR3 reads CASRTTGTGGGYTF. The CDR3 DNA reads TGTGCCAGTAGAACTACCGGGACAGGGGGAGGCTACACCTTC. Using reference TRBV19 and TRBJ1-2 for the parts outside the CDR3, the full variable domain is DGGITQSPKYLFRKEGQNVTLSCEQNLNHDAMYWYRQDPGQGLRLIYYSQIVNDFQKGDIAEGYSVSREKKESFPLTVTSAQKNPTAFYLCASRTTGTGGGYTFGSGTRLTVV.

V usage is TRBV5-6 and J usage is TRBJ1-4, with unresolved D. Germline lookup yields CDR1 SGHDT and CDR2 YYEEEE. Trimming removed 2 bases at V and 6 bases at J, with 11 bases between. This CDR3 has 14 amino acids. CDR3 in amino acids: CASSFGGRYEKLFF. The CDR3 nucleotides are TGTGCCAGCAGCTTCGGCGGGCGATATGAAAAACTGTTTTTT.

J is TRBJ2-7 and V is TRBV5-6; the match to TRBD2 covers 7 bases. The CDR3 has 15 residues. The junction had 7 bases not matched to a gene; V was cut back by 1 base and J by 3 bases. CDR1 and CDR2 (germline): SGHDT, YYEEEE. This CDR3 is CASSLNLRGSYEQYF. The CDR3 DNA reads TGTGCCAGCAGCTTGAACTTGCGGGGGAGCTACGAGCAGTACTTC.

V and J are TRBV7-8 and TRBJ2-7, with 9 bases identical to TRBD2. V was clipped by 4 bases and J by 4 bases; unmatched bases: 14. This CDR3 has 17 residues. The germline gives CDR1 SGHVS, CDR2 FQNEAQ. As DNA, the CDR3 is TGTGCCAGCAGCTCCACGGACCCTCAAGCGGGAGGATACGAGCAGTACTTC. This sequence encodes CASSSTDPQAGGYEQYF.

V usage is TRBV4-3 and J usage is TRBJ2-5; weak D call: TRBD2 (6 bases). Germline CDR1 reads LGHNA; CDR2 reads YSLEER. The CDR3 sequence is 18 residues long. The V and J ends lost 4 bases and 0 bases respectively, with 21 bases between them. CDR3 DNA sequence: TGCGCCAGCAGCCCCGAGATCGGGTCCGGACTATACCAAGAGACCCAGTACTTC. This encodes CASSPEIGSGLYQETQYF.